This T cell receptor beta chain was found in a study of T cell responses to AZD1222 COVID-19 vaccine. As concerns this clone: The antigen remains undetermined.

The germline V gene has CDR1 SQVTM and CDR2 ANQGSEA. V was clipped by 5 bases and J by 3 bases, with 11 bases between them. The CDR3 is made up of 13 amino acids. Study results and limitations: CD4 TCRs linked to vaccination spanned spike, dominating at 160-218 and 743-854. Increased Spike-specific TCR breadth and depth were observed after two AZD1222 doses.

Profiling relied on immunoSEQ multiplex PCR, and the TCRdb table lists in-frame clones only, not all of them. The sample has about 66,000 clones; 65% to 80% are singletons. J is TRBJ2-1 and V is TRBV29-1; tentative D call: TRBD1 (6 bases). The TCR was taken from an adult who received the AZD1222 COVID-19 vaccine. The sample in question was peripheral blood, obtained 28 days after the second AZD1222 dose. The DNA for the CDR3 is TGCAGCGTTAGGGACATCCTCTACAATGAGCAGTTCTTC. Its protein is CSVRDILYNEQFF.